The 17 T cell receptor beta chains below come from one sample, sequenced in a study of shared clonotypes between healthy human individuals. The assay was immunoSEQ multiplex PCR, and TCRdb's table has in-frame clones only and misses some. The table records 2,500,000 or so clones, more than 85% of them present only once. Input material: naive CD4+ T cells from PBMCs. Subset defined: CD45RA+ positively selected. The source is a man between 18 and 29 years old in good health. Some clones in this sample may be carry-over from other donors' samples.

This chain joins TRBV5-1 and TRBJ2-7, with 11 bases lining up with TRBD2. CDR3 length: 14 residues. V gave up 6 bases and J gave up 6 bases; unmatched junction bases: 8. Germline values: CDR1 SGHRS, CDR2 YFSETQ. In DNA form, the CDR3 reads TGCGCCAGCAATCAGCCCGGGACTAGCGGCGAGCAGTACTTC. Translated: CASNQPGTSGEQYF. The whole variable domain, filled in from reference TRBV5-1 and TRBJ2-7, reads KAGVTQTPRYLIKTRGQQVTLSCSPISGHRSVSWYQQTPGQGLQFLFEYFSETQRNKGNFPGRFSGRQFSNSRSEMNVSTLELGDSALYLCASNQPGTSGEQYFGPGTRLTVT.

A remark on this clone: Additional DNA sequences in this sample encode the identical CDR3. The gene calls are TRBV7-9 and TRBJ2-3; no definite D call. Germline-derived CDR1 and CDR2 are SEHNR and FQNEAQ (reference sequence). The CDR3 has 13 amino acids. V lost 5 bases and J lost 0, with 6 bases in between. As DNA, the CDR3 is TGTGCCAGCAGCCAGGACAGCACAGATACGCAGTATTTT. Its protein product is CASSQDSTDTQYF.

V is TRBV2 and J is TRBJ2-7, with 12 positions matching TRBD1. This CDR3 has 14 amino acids. The J segment lost 6 bases and the V segment lost 8 bases, leaving 8 bases of the junction unmatched. In germline, CDR1 is SNHLY, CDR2 FYNNEI. The DNA of the CDR3 is TGTGCCAGCCAAACCGGGACAGGGGGCTTCGAGCAGTACTTC. Its protein product is CASQTGTGGFEQYF.

The V call is TRBV28, the J call TRBJ2-7; perhaps TRBD2 as D (5 bases). There are 15 residues in the CDR3. Germline CDR1 is MDHEN and CDR2 is SYDVKM. The ends were cut back, 2 bases at V and 3 bases at J, with 14 bases in the middle. For the CDR3, the DNA is TGTGCCAGCAGTTTAGAGCGGTTTATAAGCTACGAGCAGTACTTC. This gives the protein CASSLERFISYEQYF.

CDR3 sequence reads: CASRGDRYTEAFF. CDR3 coding DNA: TGCGCCAGCAGGGGCGACAGGTACACTGAAGCTTTCTTT. The chain combines TRBV10-1 with TRBJ1-1; maybe TRBD1 (6 bases). Trimming removed 6 bases at V and 3 bases at J, with 11 bases between. Germline CDR1 WNHNN, CDR2 SYGVQD (reference sequence). CDR3 length equals 13 residues.

V gene TRBV2 combines with J gene TRBJ2-4, with no clear D. With 4 bases removed from V and 0 bases from J, the gap between germline ends came to 16 bases. The germline gives CDR1 SNHLY, CDR2 FYNNEI. This CDR3 comprises 17 residues. The CDR3 loop is CASSAGLGRQAKNIQYF. The CDR3 DNA follows: TGTGCCAGCAGTGCCGGGTTGGGCCGCCAAGCCAAAAACATTCAGTACTTC.

The chain employs TRBV27 and TRBJ1-5, with no clear D. V lost 3 bases and J lost 0, with 9 bases in between. The length of the CDR3 is 15 residues. Germline-derived CDR1 and CDR2 are MNHEY and SMNVEV (reference sequence). The CDR3, as DNA: TGTGCCAGCAGTTTCAATCTGAATAGCAATCAGCCCCAGCATTTT. Protein product: CASSFNLNSNQPQHF.

This sequence joins TRBV27 and TRBJ2-5, with 8 bases identical to TRBD1. Germline lookup yields CDR1 MNHEY and CDR2 SMNVEV (reference sequence). This CDR3 is 14 amino acids long. J gave up 5 bases and V 8 bases, and 10 bases lay outside the gene matches. DNA of the CDR3: TGTGCCAGCTCGGGACAGGCCCTGGGGGAGACCCAGTACTTC. It codes for CASSGQALGETQYF.

The V and J genes are TRBV6-1 and TRBJ2-1; TRBD2 might be the D (5 bases). CDR3 length: 11 amino acids. Looked up from germline, CDR1 is MNHNS and CDR2 is SASEGT. V was shortened by 2 bases and J by 10 bases, with 6 bases between the two germline ends. DNA for the CDR3: TGTGCCAGCAGTGAAAGAGGGGAGCAGTTCTTC. It specifies CASSERGEQFF.

The V gene is TRBV27, the J gene TRBJ1-1; D is unresolved. V lost 5 bases and J 10 bases, leaving 14 bases between the germline ends. The germline V gene encodes CDR1 MNHEY and CDR2 SMNVEV (reference sequence). This CDR3 comprises 12 residues. In DNA, the CDR3 is TGTGCCAGCAGTCCCCAGGTTGGTCTAGCTTTCTTT. This gives the protein CASSPQVGLAFF.

CDR3 sequence (DNA): TGTGCCAGCAGCCTCAAATACAGGGAGGGGGCTGAAGCTTTCTTT. It yields the protein CASSLKYREGAEAFF. The gene calls are TRBV4-2 and TRBJ1-1, with a weak D call TRBD1 (6 bases). The length of the CDR3 is 15 residues. Per germline, CDR1 LGHNA and CDR2 YNFKEQ. V gave up 4 bases and J gave up 6 bases, with 18 bases separating them.

This clone was seen only once. The chain is built from TRBV27 and TRBJ1-2; 7 bases fit TRBD1. Unmatched junction bases numbered 14, after V lost 3 bases and J lost 7 bases. This CDR3 comprises 16 residues. Germline-derived CDR1 and CDR2 are MNHEY and SMNVEV (reference sequence). Here the CDR3 reads CASSFIRGGGLSGYTF. The CDR3 coding sequence is TGTGCCAGCAGTTTTATTCGGGGAGGGGGCCTTTCTGGCTACACCTTC.

For the CDR3, the DNA is TGTGCCAGCTCACCGAGAGGAGGCGCCTACAATGAGCAGTTCTTC. Translated, it gives CASSPRGGAYNEQFF. The chain carries TRBV18 and TRBJ2-1; tentative D call: TRBD2 (5 bases). The CDR3 extends over 15 amino acids. V was clipped by 3 bases and J by 2 bases, with 11 bases between them. CDR1 and CDR2 from the germline V gene are KGHSH and LQKENI.

The chain uses TRBV19 and TRBJ2-1, with TRBD2 identical over 9 bases. This CDR3 has 15 amino acids. V was pared by 4 bases and J by 8 bases, with 9 bases of the junction left unmatched. Germline lookup yields CDR1 LNHDA and CDR2 SQIVND (reference sequence). CDR3 nucleotide sequence: TGTGCCAGTAGTAGAGGGACTAGCAAGTGGTATGAGCAGTTCTTC. This encodes CASSRGTSKWYEQFF.

This chain connects TRBV19 to TRBJ1-1, with TRBD1 matching 8 bases. The V and J ends lost 4 bases and 6 bases, in that order; junction bases with no gene match: 10. CDR1 and CDR2 (germline): LNHDA, SQIVND (reference sequence). The CDR3 length is 15 residues. The CDR3 region is CASSTKRQGRSEAFF. In DNA form, the CDR3 reads TGTGCCAGTAGTACCAAACGACAGGGGAGGTCTGAAGCTTTCTTT.

Only one count was recorded for this clone. The J gene is TRBJ2-5, the V gene TRBV15; 10 positions agree with TRBD2. V lost 1 base to trimming and J lost 9 bases; unmatched junction nucleotides: 5. This CDR3 has 14 amino acids. Per the germline V gene, CDR1 is LNHNV and CDR2 is YYDKDF (reference sequence). This CDR3 is CATSRGTSGDPQYF. The DNA of the CDR3 is TGTGCCACCAGCAGAGGGACTAGCGGCGATCCCCAGTACTTC.

The rearrangement joins TRBV28 to TRBJ2-7; D is perhaps TRBD1 (5 bases). Trimming stripped 2 bases from V and 9 bases from J, with 11 bases between. This CDR3 is built from 12 residues. Per the germline V gene, CDR1 is MDHEN and CDR2 is SYDVKM. This CDR3 is CASSLAAGMQYF. CDR3 DNA: TGTGCCAGCAGTTTAGCGGCAGGGATGCAGTACTTC.